This TCR beta chain was found in a study of cytomegalovirus exposure and HLA in healthy donors. General study results and limits: Prior analysis indicated that the majority of TCR beta V segments exhibited productivity approximately 90% or approximately 30% of the time. For TCR beta chains, V- and J-gene trimming was later linked to a missense DCLRE1C variant. In a later analysis, specific HLA alleles were associated with 15,000 to 20,000 TCR beta sequences at a 0.05 false discovery rate.

Use of 60 Vbeta and 13 Jbeta primers characterized the PCR. Only in-frame clones appear in the TCRdb table, and some are missing; sequencing was by immunoSEQ multiplex PCR. Among fewer than 85,000 clones listed, under 80% were seen once. Germline V lookup: CDR1 LNHDA, CDR2 SQIVND (reference sequence). The CDR3 consists of 15 residues. Trimming took 7 bases from V and 8 from J, leaving 20 bases between them. To note about this clone: Its specificity is unknown.

The clonotype was recovered from a man aged 55 to 70 in good health and CMV-seropositive. Source material: PBMCs. This sequence joins TRBV19 and TRBJ1-4, with D maybe TRBD1 (6 bases). CDR3 region: CASTTGFRGFEKLFF. In nucleotides, the CDR3 is TGTGCCAGTACTACTGGGTTCAGGGGTTTCGAAAAACTGTTTTTT. The variable domain in full, completed from reference TRBV19 and TRBJ1-4, reads DGGITQSPKYLFRKEGQNVTLSCEQNLNHDAMYWYRQDPGQGLRLIYYSQIVNDFQKGDIAEGYSVSREKKESFPLTVTSAQKNPTAFYLCASTTGFRGFEKLFFGSGTQLSVL.